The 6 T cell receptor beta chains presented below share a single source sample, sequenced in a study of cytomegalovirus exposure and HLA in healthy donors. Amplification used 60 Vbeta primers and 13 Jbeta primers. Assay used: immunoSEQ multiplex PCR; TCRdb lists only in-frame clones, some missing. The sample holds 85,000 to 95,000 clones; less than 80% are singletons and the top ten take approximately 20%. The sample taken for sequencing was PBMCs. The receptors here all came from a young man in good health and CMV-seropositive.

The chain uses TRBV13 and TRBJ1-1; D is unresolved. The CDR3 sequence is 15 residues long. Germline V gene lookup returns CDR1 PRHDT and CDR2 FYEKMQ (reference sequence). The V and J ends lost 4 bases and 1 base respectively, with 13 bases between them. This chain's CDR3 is CASSSLGLPNTEAFF. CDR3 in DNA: TGTGCCAGCAGCTCCCTCGGACTGCCGAACACTGAAGCTTTCTTT.

CDR3 bases: TGTGCCAGCAGCCCTACCCCACTAGCGGGGGGGCGAGAGACCCAGTACTTC. Its protein is CASSPTPLAGGRETQYF. The chain has TRBV9 and TRBJ2-5; 13 nucleotides align to TRBD2. V shed 4 bases and J 4 bases; nucleotides not matched to a gene: 10. The CDR3 has 17 residues. Germline CDR1 is SGDLS and CDR2 is YYNGEE.

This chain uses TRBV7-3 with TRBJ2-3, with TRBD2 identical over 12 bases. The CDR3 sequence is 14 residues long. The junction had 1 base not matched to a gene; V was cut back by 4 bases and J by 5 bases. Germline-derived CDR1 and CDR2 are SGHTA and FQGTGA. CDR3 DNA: TGTGCCAGCAGCTCGGGACTAGCGGGAGATACGCAGTATTTT. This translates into CASSSGLAGDTQYF. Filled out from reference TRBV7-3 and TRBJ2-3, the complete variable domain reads GAGVSQTPSNKVTEKGKYVELRCDPISGHTALYWYRQSLGQGPEFLIYFQGTGAADDSGLPNDRFFAVRPEGSVSTLKIQRTERGDSAVYLCASSSGLAGDTQYFGPGTRLTVL.

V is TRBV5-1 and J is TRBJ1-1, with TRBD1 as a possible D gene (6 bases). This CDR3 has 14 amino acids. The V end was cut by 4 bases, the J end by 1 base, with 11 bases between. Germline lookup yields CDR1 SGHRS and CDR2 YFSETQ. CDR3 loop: CASSPRTENTEAFF. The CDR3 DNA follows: TGCGCCAGCAGCCCGCGGACAGAGAACACTGAAGCTTTCTTT.

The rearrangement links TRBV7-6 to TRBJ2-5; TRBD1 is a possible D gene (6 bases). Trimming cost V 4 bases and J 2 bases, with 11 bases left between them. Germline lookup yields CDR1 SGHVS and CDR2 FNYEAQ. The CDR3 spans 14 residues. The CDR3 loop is CASSWGHLQETQYF. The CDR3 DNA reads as TGTGCCAGCAGCTGGGGACACTTACAAGAGACCCAGTACTTC.

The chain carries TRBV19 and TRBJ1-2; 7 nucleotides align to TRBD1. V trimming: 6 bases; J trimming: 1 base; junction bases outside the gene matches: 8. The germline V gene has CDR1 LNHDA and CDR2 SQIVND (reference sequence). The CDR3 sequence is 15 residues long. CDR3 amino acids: CASSPGQKINYGYTF. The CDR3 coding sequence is TGTGCCAGTAGCCCGGGACAGAAAATTAACTATGGCTACACCTTC.